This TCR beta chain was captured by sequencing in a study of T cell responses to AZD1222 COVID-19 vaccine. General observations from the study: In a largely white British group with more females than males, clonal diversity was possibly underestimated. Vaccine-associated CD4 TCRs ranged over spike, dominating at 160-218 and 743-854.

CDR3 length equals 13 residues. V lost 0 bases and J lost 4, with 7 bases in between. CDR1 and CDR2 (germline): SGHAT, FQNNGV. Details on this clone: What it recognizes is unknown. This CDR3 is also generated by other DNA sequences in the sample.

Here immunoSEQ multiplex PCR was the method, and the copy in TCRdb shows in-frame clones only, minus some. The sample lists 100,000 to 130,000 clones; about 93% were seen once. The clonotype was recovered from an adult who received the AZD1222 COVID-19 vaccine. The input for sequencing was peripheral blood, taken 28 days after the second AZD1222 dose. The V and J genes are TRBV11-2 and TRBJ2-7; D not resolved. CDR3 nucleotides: TGTGCCAGCAGCTTAGAGAGACGTTACGAGCAGTACTTC. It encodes CASSLERRYEQYF.